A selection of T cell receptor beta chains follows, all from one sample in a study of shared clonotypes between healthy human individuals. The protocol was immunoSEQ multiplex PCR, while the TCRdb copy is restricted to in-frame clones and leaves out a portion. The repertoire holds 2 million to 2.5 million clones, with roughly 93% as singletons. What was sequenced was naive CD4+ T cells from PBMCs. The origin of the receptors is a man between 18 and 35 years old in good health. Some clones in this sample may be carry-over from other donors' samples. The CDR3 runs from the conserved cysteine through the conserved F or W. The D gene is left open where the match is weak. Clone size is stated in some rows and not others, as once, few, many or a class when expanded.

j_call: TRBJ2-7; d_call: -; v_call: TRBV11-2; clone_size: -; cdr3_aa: CASSLDRIPSYEQYF; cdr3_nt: TGTGCCAGCAGCTTAGACAGGATTCCTAGCTACGAGCAGTACTTC
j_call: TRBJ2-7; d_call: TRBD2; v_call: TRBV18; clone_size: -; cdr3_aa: CASSPQREVSYEQYF; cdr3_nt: TGTGCCAGCTCACCACAGCGGGAGGTCTCCTACGAGCAGTACTTC
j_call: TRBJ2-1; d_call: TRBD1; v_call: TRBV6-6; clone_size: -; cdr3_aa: CASRPPGQEYNEQFF; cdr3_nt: TGTGCCAGCAGGCCACCGGGACAGGAATACAATGAGCAGTTCTTC
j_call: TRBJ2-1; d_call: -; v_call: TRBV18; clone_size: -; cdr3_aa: CASSPPGLVYNEQFF; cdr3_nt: TGTGCCAGCTCACCACCGGGACTGGTATACAATGAGCAGTTCTTC
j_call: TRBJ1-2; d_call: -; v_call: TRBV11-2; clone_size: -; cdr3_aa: CASSFRRQLYGYTF; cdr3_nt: TGTGCCAGCAGCTTTAGAAGACAACTATATGGCTACACCTTC
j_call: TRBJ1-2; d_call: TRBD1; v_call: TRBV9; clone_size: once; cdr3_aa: CASSGGTGPAYGYTF; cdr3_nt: TGTGCCAGCAGCGGGGGGACAGGGCCGGCGTATGGCTACACCTTC
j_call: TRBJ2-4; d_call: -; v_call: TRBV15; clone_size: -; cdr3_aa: CATSRDTGAIQYF; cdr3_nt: TGTGCCACCAGCAGAGATACGGGGGCCATTCAGTACTTC
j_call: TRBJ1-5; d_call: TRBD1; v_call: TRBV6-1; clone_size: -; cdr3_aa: CASSAETGWSQPQHF; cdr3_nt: TGTGCCAGCAGCGCAGAGACAGGGTGGAGTCAGCCCCAGCATTTT
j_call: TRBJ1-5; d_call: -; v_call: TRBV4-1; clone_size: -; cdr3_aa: CASRMTFGGADQPQHF; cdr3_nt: TGCGCCAGCAGGATGACCTTTGGGGGCGCCGATCAGCCCCAGCATTTT
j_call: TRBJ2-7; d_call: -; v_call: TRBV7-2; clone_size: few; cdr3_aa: CASSVSYEQYF; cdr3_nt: TGTGCCAGCAGCGTCTCCTACGAGCAGTACTTC
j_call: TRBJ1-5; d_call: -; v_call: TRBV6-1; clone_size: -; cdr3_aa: CASSESMTPANQPQHF; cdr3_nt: TGTGCCAGCAGTGAAAGTATGACCCCGGCAAATCAGCCCCAGCATTTT
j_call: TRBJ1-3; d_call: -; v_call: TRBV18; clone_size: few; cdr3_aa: CASSPLGVSGNTIYF; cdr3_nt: TGTGCCAGCTCACCACTGGGGGTCTCTGGAAACACCATATATTTT
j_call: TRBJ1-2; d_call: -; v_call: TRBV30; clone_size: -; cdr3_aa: CAWTRLGNYGYTF; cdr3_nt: TGTGCCTGGACCCGGCTGGGTAACTATGGCTACACCTTC
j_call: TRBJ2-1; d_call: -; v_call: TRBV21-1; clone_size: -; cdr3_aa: CASSKARLAGGNNEQFF; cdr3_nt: TGTGCCAGCAGCAAAGCGCGTCTAGCGGGAGGTAATAATGAGCAGTTCTTC
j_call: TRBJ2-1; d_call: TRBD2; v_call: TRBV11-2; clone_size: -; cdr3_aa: CASSLLAGKPEQFF; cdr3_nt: TGTGCCAGCAGCTTACTAGCGGGAAAACCTGAGCAGTTCTTC
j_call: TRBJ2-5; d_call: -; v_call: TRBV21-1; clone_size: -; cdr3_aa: CASSKGGYDSQETQYF; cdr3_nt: TGTGCCAGCAGCAAAGGGGGTTACGACAGTCAAGAGACCCAGTACTTC
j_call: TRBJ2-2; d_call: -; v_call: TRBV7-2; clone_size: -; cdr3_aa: CASSLSRAVTGELFF; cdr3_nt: TGTGCCAGCAGCTTAAGCAGGGCTGTCACCGGGGAGCTGTTTTTT
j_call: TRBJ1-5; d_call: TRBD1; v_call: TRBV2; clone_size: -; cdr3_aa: CASAGTGGNQPQHF; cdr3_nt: TGTGCCAGCGCTGGGACAGGGGGCAATCAGCCCCAGCATTTT
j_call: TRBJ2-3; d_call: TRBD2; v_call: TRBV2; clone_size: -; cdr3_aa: CASSVAGGKTDTQYF; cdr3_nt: TGTGCCAGCAGCGTAGCGGGAGGGAAAACAGATACGCAGTATTTT
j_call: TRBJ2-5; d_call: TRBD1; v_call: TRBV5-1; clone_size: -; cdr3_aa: CASSLRQGEETQYF; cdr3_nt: TGCGCCAGCAGCTTGAGGCAGGGGGAAGAGACCCAGTACTTC
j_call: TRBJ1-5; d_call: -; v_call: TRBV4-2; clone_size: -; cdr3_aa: CASSLDSPSSNQPQHF; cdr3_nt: TGTGCCAGCAGCCTGGACAGCCCCTCTAGCAATCAGCCCCAGCATTTT
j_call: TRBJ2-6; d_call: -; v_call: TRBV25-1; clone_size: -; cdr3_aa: CASSDGGANVLTF; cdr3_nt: TGTGCCAGCAGTGACGGGGGGGCCAACGTCCTGACTTTC
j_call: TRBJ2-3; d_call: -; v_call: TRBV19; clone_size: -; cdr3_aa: CASSRPSTDTQYF; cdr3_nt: TGTGCCAGTAGTAGGCCTAGCACAGATACGCAGTATTTT